The 5 T cell receptor beta chains below were found in one sample sequenced in a study of blood T cell repertoires in COVID-19. Profiling relied on immunoSEQ multiplex PCR, and the TCRdb table lists in-frame clones only, not all of them. The sample holds over 110,000 clones, more than 70% seen once. The specimen sequenced was peripheral blood. The receptors come from a human donor in a cohort sampled during active COVID-19.

This sequence joins TRBV5-1 and TRBJ2-3; TRBD1 aligns across 7 bases. Trimming cost V 0 bases and J 4 bases; bases outside gene matches: 8. Looked up from germline, CDR1 is SGHRS and CDR2 is YFSETQ. This CDR3 spans 16 amino acids. The CDR3 DNA sequence: TGCGCCAGCAGCTTGGAACAGGGGCCCCCCGCAGATACGCAGTATTTT. Translation gives CASSLEQGPPADTQYF.

The chain carries TRBV3-1 (or the pseudogene TRBV3-2) and TRBJ2-7, with TRBD1 identical over 9 bases. J was trimmed by 2 bases and V by 4 bases; bases with no gene match: 6. This CDR3 contains 15 residues. CDR1 and CDR2 (germline): LGHDT, YNNKEL (reference sequence). CDR3 bases: TGTGCCAGCAGCCCTTGGACAGGGGAGGCCTACGAGCAGTACTTC. Protein product: CASSPWTGEAYEQYF.

This chain connects TRBV19 to TRBJ1-1, with TRBD1 matching 9 bases. The V gene end was trimmed by 6 bases and the J gene end by 6 bases; junction bases not matched to a gene: 5. The CDR3 length is 13 residues. Germline lookup yields CDR1 LNHDA and CDR2 SQIVND (reference sequence). CDR3 nucleotide sequence: TGTGCCAGTAGCCGGACAGGGGCCGCTGAAGCTTTCTTT. Encoded protein: CASSRTGAAEAFF.

J is TRBJ2-7 and V is TRBV27, with 8 bases identical to TRBD1. CDR1 and CDR2 (germline): MNHEY, SMNVEV (reference sequence). The CDR3 has 15 amino acids. The V gene end was trimmed by 6 bases and the J gene end by 4 bases; junction bases not matched to a gene: 11. The CDR3 sequence: CASRRGTGGWYEQYF. The CDR3 DNA is TGTGCCAGCAGACGTGGGACAGGAGGATGGTACGAGCAGTACTTC.

V and J are TRBV5-3 and TRBJ1-5, with TRBD1 identical over 7 bases. TRBV5-3 is reported as an ORF; its role is uncertain. J lost 2 bases, V lost 2 bases, and 4 bases had no gene match. The length of the CDR3 is 15 residues. Here the CDR3 reads CARSFGQEGNQPQHF. CDR3 sequence (DNA): TGTGCCAGAAGCTTCGGACAGGAAGGCAATCAGCCCCAGCATTTT.